The rows below give T cell receptor beta chains drawn from one sample of a study of graft-versus-host responses after intestinal transplantation. The repertoire was sequenced with immunoSEQ multiplex PCR; TCRdb's copy has only in-frame clones and lacks some. In the table there are about 96,000 clones, approximately 90% of which are singletons. Which antigens these TCRs recognize remains unknown. The sample in question was unstimulated CD4+ T cells sorted from spleen or lymph node cells, obtained before intestinal transplant. The origin of the receptors is a human donor who received an intestinal transplant. Each CDR3 is given with its conserved first and last residue. The D gene is left open where the match is weak. The size entry is marked missing in some rows and otherwise reads once, few, many or a size class.

size: .; V: TRBV18; D: .; J: TRBJ2-7; length: 14; DNA: TGTGCCAGCTCACCACCGGCAGGCTCCTACGAGCAGTACTTC; CDR3: CASSPPAGSYEQYF
size: .; V: TRBV27; D: TRBD1; J: TRBJ1-1; length: 16; DNA: TGTGCCAGCAGTTCTAGGCGGACAGGCAACCTGGGGAGAGCTTTCTTT; CDR3: CASSSRRTGNLGRAFF
size: .; V: TRBV11-3; D: .; J: TRBJ2-5; length: 14; DNA: TGTGCCAGCAGCCCAAACAGGGCACAAGAGACCCAGTACTTC; CDR3: CASSPNRAQETQYF
size: .; V: TRBV28; D: .; J: TRBJ1-6; length: 12; DNA: TGTGCCAGCAGTTTGAGAAATTCACCCCTCCACTTT; CDR3: CASSLRNSPLHF
size: .; V: TRBV5-1; D: TRBD1; J: TRBJ2-1; length: 16; DNA: TGCGCCAGCAGCCTGCGGACAGGGGGTGGTGGGAATGAGCAGTTCTTC; CDR3: CASSLRTGGGGNEQFF
size: .; V: TRBV9; D: TRBD1; J: TRBJ2-5; length: 14; DNA: TGTGCCAGCAGCGCCCGGACAGGACGGGAGACCCAGTACTTC; CDR3: CASSARTGRETQYF
size: .; V: TRBV5-1; D: .; J: TRBJ2-2; length: 14; DNA: TGCGCCAGCAGCGTTAGTTCCCACACCGGGGAGCTGTTTTTT; CDR3: CASSVSSHTGELFF
size: .; V: TRBV6-6; D: .; J: TRBJ2-4; length: 15; DNA: TGTGCCAGCAGGTCCAGCGAACTAGCCAAAAACATTCAGTACTTC; CDR3: CASRSSELAKNIQYF
size: .; V: TRBV5-6; D: .; J: TRBJ2-1; length: 14; DNA: TGTGCCAGCAGCCCCCGGTCTTTACTCAATGAGCAGTTCTTC; CDR3: CASSPRSLLNEQFF
size: .; V: TRBV6-5; D: TRBD1; J: TRBJ2-3; length: 15; DNA: TGTGCCAGCAGGGACCTGGGACAGGGCGCAGATACGCAGTATTTT; CDR3: CASRDLGQGADTQYF
size: .; V: TRBV5-1; D: .; J: TRBJ1-1; length: 15; DNA: TGCGCCAGCAGCTTGGAGAATGGAGCGGGGACTGAAGCTTTCTTT; CDR3: CASSLENGAGTEAFF
size: .; V: TRBV10-3; D: TRBD1; J: TRBJ1-1; length: 14; DNA: TGTGCCACCCGGGGACAGGCTTTTAGGTCTGAAGCTTTCTTT; CDR3: CATRGQAFRSEAFF
size: .; V: TRBV18; D: TRBD1; J: TRBJ2-7; length: 14; DNA: TGTGCCAGCTCAACGGACAGGGGGATCCACGAGCAGTACTTC; CDR3: CASSTDRGIHEQYF
size: .; V: TRBV6-5; D: .; J: TRBJ1-1; length: 13; DNA: TGTGCCAGCAGGCGGGGGGCGCCGACTGAAGCTTTCTTT; CDR3: CASRRGAPTEAFF
size: .; V: TRBV4-1; D: .; J: TRBJ1-1; length: 14; DNA: TGCGCCAGCAGCCAATACAATCAGAACACTGAAGCTTTCTTT; CDR3: CASSQYNQNTEAFF
size: few; V: TRBV19; D: .; J: TRBJ2-7; length: 13; DNA: TGTGCCAGTAGTATCAGGGAAAGCTACGAGCAGTACTTC; CDR3: CASSIRESYEQYF
size: .; V: TRBV27; D: TRBD2; J: TRBJ2-7; length: 16; DNA: TGTGCCAGCAGAAAAGGGGCTAGCGGGAGGGCATACGAGCAGTACTTC; CDR3: CASRKGASGRAYEQYF
size: .; V: TRBV5-1; D: TRBD2; J: TRBJ2-5; length: 15; DNA: TGCGCCAGCACCGGGACTAGCGGGGATGTGGAGACCCAGTACTTC; CDR3: CASTGTSGDVETQYF
size: .; V: TRBV10-2; D: TRBD1; J: TRBJ1-5; length: 15; DNA: TGCGCCAGCAGACCCAACGACAGGGTTAGTCAGCCCCAGCATTTT; CDR3: CASRPNDRVSQPQHF
size: .; V: TRBV6-6; D: .; J: TRBJ2-7; length: 13; DNA: TGTGCCAGCAGTTACTCGACTTCTTCCGAGCAGTACTTC; CDR3: CASSYSTSSEQYF
size: .; V: TRBV9; D: TRBD1; J: TRBJ2-7; length: 14; DNA: TGTGCCAGCAGCGGCCGGGACAGCCTCTCCGAGCAGTACTTC; CDR3: CASSGRDSLSEQYF
size: .; V: TRBV4-2; D: .; J: TRBJ2-7; length: 16; DNA: TGTGCCAGCAGCTTCCGAAGCGGGCCGATTTCCTACGAGCAGTACTTC; CDR3: CASSFRSGPISYEQYF
size: .; V: TRBV5-4; D: .; J: TRBJ2-6; length: 14; DNA: TGTGCCAGCAGGGACAGCTCTGGGGCCAACGTCCTGACTTTC; CDR3: CASRDSSGANVLTF
size: .; V: TRBV2; D: TRBD1; J: TRBJ1-5; length: 14; DNA: TGTGCCAGCAAAGGACAGGGGATTGATCAGCCCCAGCATTTT; CDR3: CASKGQGIDQPQHF
size: .; V: TRBV19; D: TRBD1; J: TRBJ2-7; length: 14; DNA: TGTGCCAGTAGCAGACAGGGGGATGTCCACGAGCAGTACTTC; CDR3: CASSRQGDVHEQYF
size: .; V: TRBV7-2; D: .; J: TRBJ2-5; length: 11; DNA: TGTGCCAGCAGTCAGAAGGAGACCCAGTACTTC; CDR3: CASSQKETQYF
size: once; V: TRBV6-5; D: TRBD2; J: TRBJ2-5; length: 16; DNA: TGTGCCAGCAGTTACTCGGGACTAGGGGGGGGAGAGACCCAGTACTTC; CDR3: CASSYSGLGGGETQYF
size: .; V: TRBV29-1; D: TRBD1; J: TRBJ1-1; length: 13; DNA: TGCAGCGTTTTTAAGGGGGCAAACACTGAAGCTTTCTTT; CDR3: CSVFKGANTEAFF
size: .; V: TRBV7-6; D: TRBD2; J: TRBJ2-1; length: 14; DNA: TGTGCCAGCAGCTTAAGCGGGAGCCGGTATGAGCAGTTCTTC; CDR3: CASSLSGSRYEQFF
size: .; V: TRBV28; D: .; J: TRBJ1-1; length: 13; DNA: TGTGCCAGCAGTCCGCCGACAGGCACTGAAGCTTTCTTT; CDR3: CASSPPTGTEAFF
size: .; V: TRBV27; D: TRBD2; J: TRBJ2-7; length: 14; DNA: TGTGCCAGCAAAACGACTAGCATTCCTTACGAGCAGTACTTC; CDR3: CASKTTSIPYEQYF
size: .; V: TRBV7-2; D: TRBD1; J: TRBJ1-6; length: 17; DNA: TGTGCCAGCAGCTTATGGCAGGGTAGGGGGCCGAATTCACCCCTCCACTTT; CDR3: CASSLWQGRGPNSPLHF